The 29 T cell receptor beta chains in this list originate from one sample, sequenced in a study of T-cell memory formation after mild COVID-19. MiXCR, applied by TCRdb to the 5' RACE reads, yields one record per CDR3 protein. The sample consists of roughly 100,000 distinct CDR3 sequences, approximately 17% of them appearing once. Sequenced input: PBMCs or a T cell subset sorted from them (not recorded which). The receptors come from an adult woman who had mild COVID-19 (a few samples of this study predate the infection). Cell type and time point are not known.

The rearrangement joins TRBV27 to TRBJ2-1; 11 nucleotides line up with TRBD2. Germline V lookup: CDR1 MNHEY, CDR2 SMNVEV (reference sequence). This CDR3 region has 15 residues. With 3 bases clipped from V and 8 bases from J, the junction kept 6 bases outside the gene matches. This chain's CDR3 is CASSFVTSGRDEQFF. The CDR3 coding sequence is TGTGCCAGCAGTTTCGTTACTAGCGGGAGAGATGAGCAGTTCTTC.

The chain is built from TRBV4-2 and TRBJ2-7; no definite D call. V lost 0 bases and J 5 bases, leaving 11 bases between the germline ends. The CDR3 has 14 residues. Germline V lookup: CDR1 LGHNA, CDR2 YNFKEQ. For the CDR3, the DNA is TGTGCCAGCAGCCAAGAGGGTCTACCCCACGAGCAGTACTTC. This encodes CASSQEGLPHEQYF.

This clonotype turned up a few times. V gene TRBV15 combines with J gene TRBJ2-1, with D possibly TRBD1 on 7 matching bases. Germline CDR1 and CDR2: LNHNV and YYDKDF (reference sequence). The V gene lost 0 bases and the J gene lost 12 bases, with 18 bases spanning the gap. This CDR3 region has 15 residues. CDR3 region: CATSREGGGGVRQFF. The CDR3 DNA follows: TGTGCCACCAGCAGAGAGGGTGGAGGGGGCGTCAGGCAGTTCTTC.

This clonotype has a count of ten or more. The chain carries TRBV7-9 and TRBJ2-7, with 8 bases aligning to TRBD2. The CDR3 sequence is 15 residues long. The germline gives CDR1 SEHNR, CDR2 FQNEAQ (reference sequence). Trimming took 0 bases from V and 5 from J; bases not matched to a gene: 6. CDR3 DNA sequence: TGTGCCAGCAGCTTAGCTAGCGGGATTTTCCACGAGCAGTACTTC. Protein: CASSLASGIFHEQYF.

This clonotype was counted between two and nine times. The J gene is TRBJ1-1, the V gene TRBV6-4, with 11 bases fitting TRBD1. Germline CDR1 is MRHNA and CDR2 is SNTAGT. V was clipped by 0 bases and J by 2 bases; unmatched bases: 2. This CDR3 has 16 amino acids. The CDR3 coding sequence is TGTGCCAGCAGTGACTCGGGGACAGGGGGTAACACTGAAGCTTTCTTT. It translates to CASSDSGTGGNTEAFF.

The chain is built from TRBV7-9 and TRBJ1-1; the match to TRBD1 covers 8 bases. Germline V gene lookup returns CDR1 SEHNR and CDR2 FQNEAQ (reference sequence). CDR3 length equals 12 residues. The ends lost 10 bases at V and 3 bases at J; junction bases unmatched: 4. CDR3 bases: TGTGCCAAGGACAGGGTGGACACTGAAGCTTTCTTT. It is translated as CAKDRVDTEAFF.

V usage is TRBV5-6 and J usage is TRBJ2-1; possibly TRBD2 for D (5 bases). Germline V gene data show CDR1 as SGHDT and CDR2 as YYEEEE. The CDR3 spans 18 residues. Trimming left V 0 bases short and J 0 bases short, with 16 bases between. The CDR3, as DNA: TGTGCCAGCAGCTTGGTACGTATAGGGAGAGGCTCCTACAATGAGCAGTTCTTC. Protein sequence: CASSLVRIGRGSYNEQFF.

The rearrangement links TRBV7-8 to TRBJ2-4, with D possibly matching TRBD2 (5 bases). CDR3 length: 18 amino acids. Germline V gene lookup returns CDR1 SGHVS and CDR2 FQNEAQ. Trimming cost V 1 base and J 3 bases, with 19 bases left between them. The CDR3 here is CASSLGIAQRGNKNIQYF. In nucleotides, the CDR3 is TGTGCCAGCAGCTTAGGAATCGCCCAACGAGGGAACAAAAACATTCAGTACTTC.

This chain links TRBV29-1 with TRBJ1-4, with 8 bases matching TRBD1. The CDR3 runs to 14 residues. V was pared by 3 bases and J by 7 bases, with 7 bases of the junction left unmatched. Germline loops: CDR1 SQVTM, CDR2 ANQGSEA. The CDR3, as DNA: TGCAGCGTTGAGACGACAGGGGAGGGTGAAAAACTGTTTTTT. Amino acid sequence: CSVETTGEGEKLFF.

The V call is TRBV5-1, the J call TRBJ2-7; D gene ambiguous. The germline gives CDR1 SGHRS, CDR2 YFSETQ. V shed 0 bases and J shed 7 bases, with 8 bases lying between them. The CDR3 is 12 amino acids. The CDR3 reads CASSLDTREQYF. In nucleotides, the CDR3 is TGCGCCAGCAGCTTGGACACGAGAGAGCAGTACTTC.

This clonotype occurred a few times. CDR3 protein: CASSPFGPDGTGELFF. The DNA for the CDR3 is TGTGCCAGCTCACCATTCGGCCCCGACGGGACCGGGGAGCTGTTTTTT. The V call is TRBV18, the J call TRBJ2-2; D not certain. The CDR3 loop spans 16 amino acids. The germline V gene encodes CDR1 KGHSH and CDR2 LQKENI. Trimming left V 2 bases short and J 5 bases short, with 15 bases between.

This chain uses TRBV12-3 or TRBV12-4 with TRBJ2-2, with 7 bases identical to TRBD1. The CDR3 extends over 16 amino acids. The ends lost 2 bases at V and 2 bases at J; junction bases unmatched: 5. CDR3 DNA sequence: TGTGCCAGCAGTTTACGGGACAGCATAAACACCGGGGAGCTGTTTTTT. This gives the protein CASSLRDSINTGELFF.

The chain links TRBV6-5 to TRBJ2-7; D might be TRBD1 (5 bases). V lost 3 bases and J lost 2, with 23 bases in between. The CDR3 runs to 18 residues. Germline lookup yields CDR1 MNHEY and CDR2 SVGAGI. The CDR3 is CASSYLPFTGFSPYEQYF. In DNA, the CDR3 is TGTGCCAGCAGTTATCTCCCCTTCACAGGTTTTTCTCCCTACGAGCAGTACTTC.

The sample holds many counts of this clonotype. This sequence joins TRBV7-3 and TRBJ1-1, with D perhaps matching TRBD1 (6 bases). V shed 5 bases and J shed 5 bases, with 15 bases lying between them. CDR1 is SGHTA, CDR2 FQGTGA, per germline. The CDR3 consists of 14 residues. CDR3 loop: CASSQQGMGTEAFF. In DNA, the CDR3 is TGTGCCAGCAGCCAACAGGGAATGGGGACTGAAGCTTTCTTT. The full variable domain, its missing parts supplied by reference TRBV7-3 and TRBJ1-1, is GAGVSQTPSNKVTEKGKYVELRCDPISGHTALYWYRQSLGQGPEFLIYFQGTGAADDSGLPNDRFFAVRPEGSVSTLKIQRTERGDSAVYLCASSQQGMGTEAFFGQGTRLTVV.

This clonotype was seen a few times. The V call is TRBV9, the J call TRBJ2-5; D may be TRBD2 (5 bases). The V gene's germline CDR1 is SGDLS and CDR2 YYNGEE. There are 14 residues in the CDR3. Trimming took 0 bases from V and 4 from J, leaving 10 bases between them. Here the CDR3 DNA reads TGTGCCAGCAGCGTAGGTAATAGCGCAGAGACCCAGTACTTC. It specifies CASSVGNSAETQYF.

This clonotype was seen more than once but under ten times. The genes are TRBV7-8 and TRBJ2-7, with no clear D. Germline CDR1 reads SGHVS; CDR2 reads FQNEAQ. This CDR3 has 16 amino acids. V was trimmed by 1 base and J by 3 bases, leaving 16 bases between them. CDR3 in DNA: TGTGCCAGCAGCTTAGTAGGTGGTCAACCCAACTACGAGCAGTACTTC. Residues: CASSLVGGQPNYEQYF. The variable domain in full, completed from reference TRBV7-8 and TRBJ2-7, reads GAGVSQSPRYKVAKRGQDVALRCDPISGHVSLFWYQQALGQGPEFLTYFQNEAQLDKSGLPSDRFFAERPEGSVSTLKIQRTQQEDSAVYLCASSLVGGQPNYEQYFGPGTRLTVT.

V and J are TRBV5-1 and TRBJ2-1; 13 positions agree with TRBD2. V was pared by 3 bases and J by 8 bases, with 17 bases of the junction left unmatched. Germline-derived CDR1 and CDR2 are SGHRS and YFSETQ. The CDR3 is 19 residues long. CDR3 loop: CASSSRMTSGRTLLDEQFF. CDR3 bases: TGCGCCAGCAGCTCCCGGATGACTAGCGGGAGGACTCTTTTGGATGAGCAGTTCTTC. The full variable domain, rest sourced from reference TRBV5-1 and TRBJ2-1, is KAGVTQTPRYLIKTRGQQVTLSCSPISGHRSVSWYQQTPGQGLQFLFEYFSETQRNKGNFPGRFSGRQFSNSRSEMNVSTLELGDSALYLCASSSRMTSGRTLLDEQFFGPGTRLTVL.

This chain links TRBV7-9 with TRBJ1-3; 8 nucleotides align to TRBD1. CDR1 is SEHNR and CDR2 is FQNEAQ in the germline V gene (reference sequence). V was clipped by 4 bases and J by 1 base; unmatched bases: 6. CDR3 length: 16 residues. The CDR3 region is CASSWVNRGSGNTIYF. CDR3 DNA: TGTGCCAGCAGCTGGGTTAACAGGGGGTCTGGAAACACCATATATTTT.

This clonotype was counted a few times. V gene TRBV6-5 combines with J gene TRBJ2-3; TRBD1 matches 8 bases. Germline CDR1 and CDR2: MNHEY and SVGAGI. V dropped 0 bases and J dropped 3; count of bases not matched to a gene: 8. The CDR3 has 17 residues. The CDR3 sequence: CASSYSGGQGRTDTQYF. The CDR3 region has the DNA TGTGCCAGCAGTTACTCCGGAGGACAGGGTAGAACAGATACGCAGTATTTT.

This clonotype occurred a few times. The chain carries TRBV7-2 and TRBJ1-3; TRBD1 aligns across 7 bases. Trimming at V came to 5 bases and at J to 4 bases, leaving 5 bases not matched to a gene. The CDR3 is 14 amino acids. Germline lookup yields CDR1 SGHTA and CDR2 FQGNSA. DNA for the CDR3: TGTGCCAGCAGCGAGACAGGGTCCGGAAACACCATATATTTT. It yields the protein CASSETGSGNTIYF.

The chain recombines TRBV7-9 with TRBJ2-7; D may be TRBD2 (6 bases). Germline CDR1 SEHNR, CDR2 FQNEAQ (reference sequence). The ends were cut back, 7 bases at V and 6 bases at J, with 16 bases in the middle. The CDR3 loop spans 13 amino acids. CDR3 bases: TGTGCCAGCAACCTCGCGGTTAGCGGCGAGCAGTACTTC. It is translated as CASNLAVSGEQYF.

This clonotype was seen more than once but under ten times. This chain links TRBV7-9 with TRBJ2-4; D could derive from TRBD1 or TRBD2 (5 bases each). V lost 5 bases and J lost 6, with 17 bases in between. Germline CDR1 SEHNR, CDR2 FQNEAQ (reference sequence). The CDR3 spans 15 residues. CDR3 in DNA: TGTGCCAGCAGCCTACAGTCAGGGACGAGAAACATTCAGTACTTC. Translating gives CASSLQSGTRNIQYF.

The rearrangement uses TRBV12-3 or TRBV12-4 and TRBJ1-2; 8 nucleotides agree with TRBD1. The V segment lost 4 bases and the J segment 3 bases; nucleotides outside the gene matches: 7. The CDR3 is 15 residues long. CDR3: CASSWTGRVDYGYTF. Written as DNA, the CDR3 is TGTGCCAGCAGTTGGACAGGGCGAGTGGACTATGGCTACACCTTC.

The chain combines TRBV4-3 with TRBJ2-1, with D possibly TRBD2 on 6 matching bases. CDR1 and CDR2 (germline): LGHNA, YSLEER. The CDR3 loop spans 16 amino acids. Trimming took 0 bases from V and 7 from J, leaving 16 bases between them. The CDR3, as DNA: TGCGCCAGCAGCCAAGATCTTCCTAGCGTTAGGAATGAGCAGTTCTTC. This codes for CASSQDLPSVRNEQFF.

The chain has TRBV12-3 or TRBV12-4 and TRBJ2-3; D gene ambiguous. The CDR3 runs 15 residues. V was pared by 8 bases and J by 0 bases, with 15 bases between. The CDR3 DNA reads TGTGCCAGCGCCCGGAGCAGCCCTAGCACAGATACGCAGTATTTT. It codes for CASARSSPSTDTQYF.

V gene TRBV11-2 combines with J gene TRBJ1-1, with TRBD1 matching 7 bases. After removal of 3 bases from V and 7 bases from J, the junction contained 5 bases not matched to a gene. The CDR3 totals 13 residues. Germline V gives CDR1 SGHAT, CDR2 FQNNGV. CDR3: CASSLGTEYEAFF. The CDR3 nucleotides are TGTGCCAGCAGCTTGGGGACAGAATATGAAGCTTTCTTT. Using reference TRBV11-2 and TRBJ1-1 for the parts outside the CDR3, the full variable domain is EAGVAQSPRYKIIEKRQSVAFWCNPISGHATLYWYQQILGQGPKLLIQFQNNGVVDDSQLPKDRFSAERLKGVDSTLKIQPAKLEDSAVYLCASSLGTEYEAFFGQGTRLTVV.

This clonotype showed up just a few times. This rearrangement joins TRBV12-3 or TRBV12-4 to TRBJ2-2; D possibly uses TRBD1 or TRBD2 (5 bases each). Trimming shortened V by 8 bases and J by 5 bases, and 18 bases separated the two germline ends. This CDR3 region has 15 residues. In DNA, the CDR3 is TGTGCCAGCGGGGGTCTGGGGTTCAGGACCGGGGAGCTGTTTTTT. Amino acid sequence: CASGGLGFRTGELFF.

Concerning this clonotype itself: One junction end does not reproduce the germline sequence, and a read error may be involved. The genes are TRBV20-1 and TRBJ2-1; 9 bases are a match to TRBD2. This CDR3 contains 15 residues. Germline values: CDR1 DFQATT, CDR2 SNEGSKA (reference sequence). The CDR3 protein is CSARSGTSSHNEQFF. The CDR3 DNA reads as TGCAGTGCTCGTTCCGGGACTAGCTCCCACAATGAGCAGTTCTTC.

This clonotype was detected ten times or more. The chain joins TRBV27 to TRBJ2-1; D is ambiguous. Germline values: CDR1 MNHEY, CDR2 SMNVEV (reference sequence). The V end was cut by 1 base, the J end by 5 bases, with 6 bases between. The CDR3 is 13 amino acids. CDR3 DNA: TGTGCCAGCAGTTTATATTCCAACAATGAGCAGTTCTTC. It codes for CASSLYSNNEQFF.